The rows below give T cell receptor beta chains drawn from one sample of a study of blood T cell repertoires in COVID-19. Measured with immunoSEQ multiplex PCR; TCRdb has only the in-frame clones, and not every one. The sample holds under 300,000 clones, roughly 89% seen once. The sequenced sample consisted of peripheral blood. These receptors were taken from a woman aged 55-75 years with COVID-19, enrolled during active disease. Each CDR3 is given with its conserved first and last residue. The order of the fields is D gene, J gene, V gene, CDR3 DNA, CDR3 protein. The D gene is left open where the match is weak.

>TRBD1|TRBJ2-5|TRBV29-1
TGCAGCGTTGAAGATCCCGGACAGGTTGGAGAGACCCAGTACTTC
CSVEDPGQVGETQYF
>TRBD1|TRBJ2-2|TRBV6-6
TGTGCCAGCAGTTCGACAGGGCGAACCGGGGAGCTGTTTTTT
CASSSTGRTGELFF
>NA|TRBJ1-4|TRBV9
TGTGCCAGCAGCTTGCAAACAGGGTCAAATGAAAAACTGTTTTTT
CASSLQTGSNEKLFF
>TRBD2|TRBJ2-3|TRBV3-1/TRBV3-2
TGTGCCAGCAGCCAAGATCAAGGACTAGATCCAGATACGCAGTATTTT
CASSQDQGLDPDTQYF
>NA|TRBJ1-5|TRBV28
TGTGCCAGCAGTTTCGGGCCCCAGCATTTT
CASSFGPQHF
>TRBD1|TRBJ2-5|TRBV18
TGTGCCAGCTCAGCCCGACAGGGAACCCAAGAGACCCAGTACTTC
CASSARQGTQETQYF
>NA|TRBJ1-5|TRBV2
TGTGCCAGCAGTCCTGGGGCAGGGCTTAATCAGCCCCAGCATTTT
CASSPGAGLNQPQHF
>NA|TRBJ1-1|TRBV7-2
TGTGCCAGCAGCCCACCGACAGGAATGAACACTGAAGCTTTCTTT
CASSPPTGMNTEAFF
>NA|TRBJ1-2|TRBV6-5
TGTGCCAGCAGACCAGACAGAGATTTCTATGGCTACACCTTC
CASRPDRDFYGYTF
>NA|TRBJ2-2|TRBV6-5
TGTGCCAGCAGCCTCAGGGGCACCGGGGAGCTGTTTTTT
CASSLRGTGELFF
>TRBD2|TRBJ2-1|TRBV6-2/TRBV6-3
TGTGCCAGCAGTTACTATGGGGAGGGGGAGCAGTTCTTC
CASSYYGEGEQFF
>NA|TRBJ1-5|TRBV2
TGTGCCAGCAGTGAAGGACTGTCTAGCAATCAGCCCCAGCATTTT
CASSEGLSSNQPQHF
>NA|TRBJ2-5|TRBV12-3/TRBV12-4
TGTGCCAGCAGTTTTTTCTCCGGAGAGACCCAGTACTTC
CASSFFSGETQYF